The 15 T cell receptor beta chains below all came from one sample that was sequenced in a study of regulatory T cells in long-lasting Graves disease. As for time point: newly diagnosed GD, antithyroid drugs for less than 3 months. From RNA extracted from PBMCs, the TCR library was made. Both iRepertoire HTBI primers and Arm-PCR of CDR3 regions were used to build the TCR beta libraries. TCRdb processed the multiplex PCR reads anew with MiXCR; each CDR3 protein has one entry. Of 530,000 or so distinct CDR3 sequences detected, roughly 14% appear once; the ten largest clones hold about 10%. The sample also formed part of further work on T cells in Graves' hyperthyroidism and ophthalmopathy.

The sequenced sample was peripheral blood mononuclear cells (PBMCs), obtained at new diagnosis, from a patient treated with antithyroid drugs. Receptor source: a man aged 25-45 years with Graves disease.

This clonotype has at least ten counts. The chain couples TRBV20-1 to TRBJ1-2, with 7 bases that match TRBD1. This CDR3 has 13 amino acids. V was pared by 4 bases and J by 2 bases, with 4 bases of the junction left unmatched. Germline V gives CDR1 DFQATT, CDR2 SNEGSKA (reference sequence). CDR3 amino acids: CSAKRQGNYGYTF. CDR3 nucleotide sequence: TGCAGTGCTAAGAGACAGGGAAACTATGGCTACACCTTC.

This clonotype came up many times. The rearrangement joins TRBV18 to TRBJ2-1, with 10 bases identical to TRBD2. Germline V lookup: CDR1 KGHSH, CDR2 LQKENI. V lost 3 bases, J lost 9 bases, and 14 bases stayed unmatched. The CDR3 is 17 amino acids. The DNA for the CDR3 is TGTGCCAGCTCACCTCTAAGCGGGAGGGCCGATATTGGTGAGCAGTTCTTC. Translating gives CASSPLSGRADIGEQFF.

There are a few counts of this clonotype. This may arise from a read error, as a much more abundant clone is one base away. The chain carries TRBV12-3 or TRBV12-4 and TRBJ1-5; D unclear. Trimming took off 3 bases at V and 1 base at J, with 19 bases between the two ends. This CDR3 region has 18 residues. The CDR3 protein is CASSLTRLVDWSNQPQHF. In DNA, the CDR3 is TGTGCCAGCAGTTTGACCCGGCTAGTGGATTGGAGCAATCAGCCCCAGCATTTT.

This clonotype was picked up many times. This sequence joins TRBV2 and TRBJ1-6, with a possible D match to TRBD1 (5 bases). Trimming took 11 bases from V and 10 from J, leaving 21 bases between them. The CDR3 covers 14 residues. The V gene's germline CDR1 is SNHLY and CDR2 FYNNEI. For the CDR3, the DNA is TGTGCCCGCGCAGGGCGGATCGGTGTATCACCCCTCCACTTT. Its protein is CARAGRIGVSPLHF.

This clonotype was counted at least ten times. The rearrangement joins TRBV6-1 to TRBJ2-5; 13 bases map to TRBD2. Germline V gives CDR1 MNHNS, CDR2 SASEGT. The CDR3 has 15 amino acids. J gave up 5 bases and V 7 bases, and 7 bases lay outside the gene matches. CDR3 in amino acids: CASTRTSGSGETQYF. DNA of the CDR3: TGTGCCAGCACCCGGACTAGCGGGAGCGGGGAGACCCAGTACTTC.

This clonotype has a count of ten or more. The genes are TRBV7-2 and TRBJ1-6, with D possibly being TRBD1 (6 bases). CDR1 SGHTA and CDR2 FQGNSA come from the germline V gene. The CDR3 length is 15 residues. The ends were cut back, 1 base at V and 7 bases at J, with 11 bases in the middle. CDR3 residues: CASSLEGGGNSPLHF. In nucleotides, the CDR3 is TGTGCCAGCAGCTTAGAGGGGGGAGGAAATTCACCCCTCCACTTT.

This clonotype was picked up a small number of times. The chain uses TRBV11-2 and TRBJ2-1; D is ambiguous. V lost 4 bases, J lost 4 bases, and 14 bases lay in between. The CDR3 contains 15 residues. Germline CDR1 and CDR2: SGHAT and FQNNGV. The CDR3 DNA reads as TGTGCCAGCAGCTCGCCAATTACGAGATACAATGAGCAGTTCTTC. Protein sequence: CASSSPITRYNEQFF.

This clonotype was seen at least ten times. The V gene is TRBV30, the J gene TRBJ2-7, with TRBD2 matching over 8 bases. Per the germline V gene, CDR1 is GTSNPN and CDR2 is SVGIG (reference sequence). This CDR3 comprises 13 residues. The ends lost 1 base at V and 6 bases at J; junction bases unmatched: 5. The CDR3 bases are TGTGCCTGGAGTGGAACGGGAGGGTTCGAGCAGTACTTC. Protein sequence: CAWSGTGGFEQYF.

This clonotype was picked up a small number of times. The chain couples TRBV3-1 to TRBJ1-4; D unresolved. The ends were cut back, 8 bases at V and 7 bases at J, with 20 bases in the middle. Germline V gene lookup returns CDR1 LGHDT and CDR2 YNNKEL (reference sequence). This CDR3 region has 15 residues. The CDR3 region is CASSEDPGRGEKLFF. CDR3 DNA: TGTGCCAGCTCAGAGGACCCCGGGCGGGGTGAAAAACTGTTTTTT.

This clonotype was seen repeatedly, ten times or more. The chain recombines TRBV7-2 with TRBJ1-2, with unresolved D. V was pared by 2 bases and J by 8 bases, with 15 bases between. The V gene's germline CDR1 is SGHTA and CDR2 FQGNSA. The CDR3 totals 14 residues. The CDR3 DNA follows: TGTGCCAGCAGCTTATCTCCTGAGGGCGGGGGCTACACCTTC. It translates to CASSLSPEGGGYTF.

J is TRBJ2-1 and V is TRBV30; TRBD2 aligns across 7 bases. Trimming at V came to 7 bases and at J to 4 bases, leaving 16 bases not matched to a gene. This CDR3 has 16 residues. Germline lookup yields CDR1 GTSNPN and CDR2 SVGIG (reference sequence). CDR3 residues: CAYHTKTSPAYNEQFF. CDR3 nucleotide sequence: TGTGCCTACCATACAAAGACTAGCCCCGCATACAATGAGCAGTTCTTC.

About this clonotype: A much larger clone is a single base away; this may be a read error. V is TRBV10-3 and J is TRBJ2-7; the match to TRBD1 covers 7 bases. The trim removed 4 bases at V and 2 bases at J, leaving 5 bases unmatched. This CDR3 spans 14 amino acids. The germline CDR1 and CDR2 sequences are ENHRY and SYGVKD. The CDR3 spells CAISGSGQTYEQYF. In nucleotides, the CDR3 is TGTGCCATCAGTGGGTCGGGACAGACCTACGAGCAGTACTTC.

This clonotype was observed a few times. The J gene is TRBJ2-5, the V gene TRBV18; D may be TRBD2 (5 bases). Trimming removed 4 bases at V and 4 bases at J, with 10 bases between. The CDR3 loop spans 13 amino acids. CDR1 is KGHSH, CDR2 LQKENI, per germline. This chain's CDR3 is CASSQRELETQYF. For the CDR3, the DNA is TGTGCCAGCTCACAGAGGGAGTTAGAGACCCAGTACTTC.

This clonotype was counted ten times or more. The CDR3 loop reads CASGFGGGRWNEQFF. In DNA form, the CDR3 reads TGTGCCAGCGGGTTTGGGGGGGGCCGTTGGAATGAGCAGTTCTTC. This chain connects TRBV27 to TRBJ2-1; D may be TRBD2 (7 bases). V lost 8 bases, J lost 7 bases, and 21 bases lay in between. In germline, CDR1 is MNHEY, CDR2 SMNVEV (reference sequence). This CDR3 contains 15 residues.

In its sample, this clonotype was seen many times. The chain links TRBV3-1 to TRBJ1-2, with a possible D match to TRBD1 (5 bases). The germline gives CDR1 LGHDT, CDR2 YNNKEL (reference sequence). The length of the CDR3 is 12 residues. V lost 4 bases and J lost 7, with 10 bases in between. In DNA, the CDR3 is TGTGCCAGCAGCCGACCAGGGAGTGGCTACACCTTC. Encoded protein: CASSRPGSGYTF.